Listed here are 6 T cell receptor beta chains from one sample, sequenced in a study of blood T cell repertoires in COVID-19. The data were produced by immunoSEQ multiplex PCR, yet TCRdb's version contains in-frame clones alone and is incomplete. The sample gives approximately 110,000 clones, 85% to 90% of which show up once; roughly 30% is in the top ten. Source material: peripheral blood. Every receptor here comes from an elderly woman with acute or convalescent COVID-19.

This clone was seen a few times. This chain's CDR3 is CASSLGGANSNQPQHF. The CDR3 bases are TGTGCCAGCAGTTTAGGGGGGGCAAATAGCAATCAGCCCCAGCATTTT. V is TRBV28 and J is TRBJ1-5; a weak D match, TRBD1 (6 bases). The CDR3 sequence is 16 residues long. Germline CDR1 reads MDHEN; CDR2 reads SYDVKM. Trimming stripped 2 bases from V and 0 bases from J, with 11 bases between.

The gene calls are TRBV11-2 and TRBJ2-1; a possible D gene is TRBD2 (5 bases). The germline CDR1 and CDR2 sequences are SGHAT and FQNNGV. V was pared by 3 bases and J by 2 bases, with 11 bases between. The CDR3 loop spans 15 amino acids. The CDR3 loop reads CASSLTGKAYNEQFF. CDR3 in DNA: TGTGCCAGCAGCTTGACCGGGAAGGCCTACAATGAGCAGTTCTTC.

The chain recombines TRBV11-2 with TRBJ1-1, with 7 bases aligning to TRBD1. The CDR3 runs 14 residues. Losses at the gene ends were 4 bases for V and 5 bases for J; bases not matched to a gene: 7. Germline loops: CDR1 SGHAT, CDR2 FQNNGV. Here the CDR3 DNA reads TGTGCCAGCAGCTACCGGACAGGAAGGACTGAAGCTTTCTTT. Translated, it gives CASSYRTGRTEAFF.

The chain joins TRBV7-9 to TRBJ2-6, with 7 bases aligning to TRBD2. This CDR3 has 15 residues. CDR1 and CDR2 from the germline V gene are SEHNR and FQNEAQ (reference sequence). Trimming removed 10 bases from V and 0 bases from J; junction bases left unmatched: 6. CDR3 region: CATPGRASGANVLTF. Here the CDR3 DNA reads TGTGCCACCCCAGGGAGGGCCTCTGGGGCCAACGTCCTGACTTTC.

This chain joins TRBV7-7 and TRBJ2-3; TRBD2 matches 7 bases. The CDR3 contains 15 residues. The ends lost 1 base at V and 2 bases at J; junction bases unmatched: 3. Germline V gives CDR1 SSHAT, CDR2 FNYEAQ (reference sequence). For the CDR3, the DNA is TGTGCCAGCAGCTTAGGAAGCGGGAACACAGATACGCAGTATTTT. It yields the protein CASSLGSGNTDTQYF.

The chain uses TRBV14 and TRBJ2-7; D remains ambiguous. Germline V gene lookup returns CDR1 SGHDN and CDR2 FVKESK. Trimming took 0 bases from V and 9 from J, leaving 9 bases between them. This CDR3 has 12 residues. CDR3 protein: CASSQDRQVQYF. In DNA, the CDR3 is TGTGCCAGCAGCCAAGATCGGCAGGTGCAGTACTTC.